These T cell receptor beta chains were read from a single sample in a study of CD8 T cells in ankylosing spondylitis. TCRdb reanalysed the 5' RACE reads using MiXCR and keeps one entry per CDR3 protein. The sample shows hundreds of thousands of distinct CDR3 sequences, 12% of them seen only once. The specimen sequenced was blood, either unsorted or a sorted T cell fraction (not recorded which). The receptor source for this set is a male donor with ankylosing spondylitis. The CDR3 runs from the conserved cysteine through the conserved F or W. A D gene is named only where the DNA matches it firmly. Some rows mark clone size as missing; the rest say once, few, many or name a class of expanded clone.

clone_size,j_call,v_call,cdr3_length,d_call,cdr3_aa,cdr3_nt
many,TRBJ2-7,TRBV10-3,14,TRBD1,CAIMANRGINEQYF,TGTGCCATCATGGCAAACAGGGGTATCAACGAGCAGTACTTC
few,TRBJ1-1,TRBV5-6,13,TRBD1,CASSLGWQGATFF,TGTGCCAGCAGCTTGGGTTGGCAGGGGGCAACTTTCTTT
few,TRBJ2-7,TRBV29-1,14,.,CSVVIYGQGDEQYF,TGCAGCGTTGTTATCTATGGGCAAGGGGACGAGCAGTACTTC
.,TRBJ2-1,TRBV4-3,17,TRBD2,CASSQDLRTSGYNEQFF,TGCGCCAGCAGCCAAGATCTGAGGACTAGCGGTTACAATGAGCAGTTCTTC
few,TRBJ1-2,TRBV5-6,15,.,CASSLEWGSNYGYTF,TGTGCCAGCAGCTTGGAGTGGGGGTCTAACTATGGCTACACCTTC
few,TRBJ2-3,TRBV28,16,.,CASSLGPGLSTDTQYF,TGTGCCAGCAGTTTAGGCCCCGGGCTCAGCACAGATACGCAGTATTTT
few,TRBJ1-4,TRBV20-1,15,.,CSARDLVATNEKLFF,TGCAGTGCTAGAGACCTCGTTGCAACTAATGAAAAACTGTTTTTT
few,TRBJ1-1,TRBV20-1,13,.,CSARGSVNTEAFF,TGCAGTGCTAGAGGGAGCGTTAACACTGAAGCTTTCTTT
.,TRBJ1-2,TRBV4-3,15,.,CASSQGYRVSYGYTF,TGCGCCAGCAGCCAAGGATACAGGGTTAGCTATGGCTACACCTTC
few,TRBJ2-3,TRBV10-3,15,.,CAISESGKSTDTQYF,TGTGCCATCAGTGAGTCGGGGAAAAGCACAGATACGCAGTATTTT
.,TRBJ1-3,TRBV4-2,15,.,CASSPSAGPGNTIYF,TGTGCCAGCAGCCCCAGTGCAGGGCCCGGAAACACCATATATTTT
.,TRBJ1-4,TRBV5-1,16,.,CASTSGDRLRGEKLFF,TGCGCCAGCACTTCTGGGGACCGCCTCAGAGGTGAAAAACTGTTTTTT
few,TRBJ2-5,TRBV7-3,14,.,CASSQYMRPETQYF,TGTGCCAGCAGCCAATATATGAGACCAGAGACCCAGTACTTC
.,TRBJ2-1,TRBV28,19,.,CASGDSTGLWGLSYNEQFF,TGTGCCAGCGGCGACTCAACCGGACTGTGGGGTCTCTCCTACAATGAGCAGTTCTTC
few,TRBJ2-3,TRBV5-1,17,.,CASSSTRGGGATDTQYF,TGCGCCAGCAGCTCGACCCGTGGAGGGGGGGCGACAGATACGCAGTATTTT
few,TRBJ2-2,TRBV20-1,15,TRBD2,CSAPSGGPLTGELFF,TGCAGTGCTCCTAGCGGGGGCCCTCTCACCGGGGAGCTGTTTTTT
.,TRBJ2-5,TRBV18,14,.,CASSHRAEQETQYF,TGTGCCAGCTCACACAGGGCGGAACAAGAGACCCAGTACTTC
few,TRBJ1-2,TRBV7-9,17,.,CASSFSGRKKSGYGYTF,TGTGCCAGCAGCTTTTCGGGCAGAAAAAAATCGGGGTATGGCTACACCTTC
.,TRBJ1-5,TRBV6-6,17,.,CASIRSTQGNTSPPQHF,TGTGCCAGCATCCGTTCCACACAGGGTAACACTTCCCCGCCCCAGCATTTT
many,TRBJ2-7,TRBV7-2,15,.,CASSVLSRMNYEQYF,TGTGCCAGCAGCGTCCTCTCTAGGATGAACTACGAGCAGTACTTC
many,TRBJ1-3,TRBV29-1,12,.,CSVWGNGNTIYF,TGCAGCGTTTGGGGGAATGGAAACACCATATATTTT
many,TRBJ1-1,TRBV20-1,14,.,CSASGSSLNTEAFF,TGCAGTGCTAGTGGCAGCAGCTTGAACACTGAAGCTTTCTTT
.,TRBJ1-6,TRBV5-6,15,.,CASSPGPSRGSPLHF,TGTGCCAGCAGCCCCGGGCCCTCAAGGGGTTCACCCCTCCACTTT
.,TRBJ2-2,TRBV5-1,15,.,CASSLGGAHTGELFF,TGCGCCAGCAGCTTGGGGGGCGCGCACACCGGGGAGCTGTTTTTT
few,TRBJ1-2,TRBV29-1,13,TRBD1,CSVEGTGGYGYTF,TGCAGCGTTGAGGGGACAGGGGGCTATGGCTACACCTTC
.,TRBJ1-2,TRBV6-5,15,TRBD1,CASSYSGTGGYGYTF,TGTGCCAGCAGTTACTCGGGGACAGGCGGCTATGGCTACACCTTC
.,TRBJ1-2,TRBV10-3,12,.,CAISEQRTGYTF,TGTGCCATCAGTGAGCAGAGGACTGGCTACACCTTC
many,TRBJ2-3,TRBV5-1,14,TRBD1,CASSYRGRTDTQYF,TGCGCCAGCAGCTACAGGGGGCGCACAGATACGCAGTATTTT
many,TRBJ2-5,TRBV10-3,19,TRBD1,CAISAAFFPGQGNQETQYF,TGTGCCATCAGTGCCGCCTTCTTTCCGGGACAGGGAAATCAAGAGACCCAGTACTTC
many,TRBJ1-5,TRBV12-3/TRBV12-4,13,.,CASSLTDNQPQHF,TGTGCCAGCAGCTTGACAGACAATCAGCCCCAGCATTTT
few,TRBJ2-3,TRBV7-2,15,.,CASSPPLRWLDTQYF,TGTGCCAGCAGCCCGCCGCTGCGGTGGTTAGATACGCAGTATTTT
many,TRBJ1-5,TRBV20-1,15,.,CSASRPPIGVQPQHF,TGCAGTGCTTCCCGACCGCCGATAGGGGTTCAGCCCCAGCATTTT
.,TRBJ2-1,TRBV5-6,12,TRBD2,CASSLRTSGKIF,TGTGCCAGCAGCTTACGGACTAGCGGGAAGATCTTC
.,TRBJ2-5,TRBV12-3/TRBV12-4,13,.,CASRIGVLETQYF,TGTGCCAGCAGGATAGGAGTACTAGAGACCCAGTACTTC
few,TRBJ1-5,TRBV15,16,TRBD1,CATSRDKTGTNQPQHF,TGTGCCACCAGCAGGGATAAGACAGGGACAAATCAGCCCCAGCATTTT
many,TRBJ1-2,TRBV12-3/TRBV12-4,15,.,CASSFGSEGNYGYTF,TGTGCCAGCAGTTTCGGTTCAGAGGGGAACTATGGCTACACCTTC
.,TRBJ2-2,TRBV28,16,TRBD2,CASSLFGLENTGELFF,TGTGCCAGCAGTTTATTTGGACTAGAGAACACCGGGGAGCTGTTTTTT
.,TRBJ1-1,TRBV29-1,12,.,CSVAPDRSEAFF,TGCAGCGTTGCTCCGGACAGATCTGAAGCTTTCTTT
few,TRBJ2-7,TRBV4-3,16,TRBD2,CASSQDLRGLGYEQYF,TGCGCCAGCAGCCAAGATCTCCGGGGACTAGGATACGAGCAGTACTTC
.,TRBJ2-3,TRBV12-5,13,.,CASGTVYTDTQYF,TGTGCTAGTGGCACAGTATACACAGATACGCAGTATTTT
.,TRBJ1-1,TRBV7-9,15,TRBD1,CASSQTTGLNTEAFF,TGTGCCAGCAGCCAAACGACAGGGTTGAACACTGAAGCTTTCTTT
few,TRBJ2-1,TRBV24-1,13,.,CATSDPDTYEQFF,TGTGCCACCAGTGACCCGGACACTTATGAGCAGTTCTTC
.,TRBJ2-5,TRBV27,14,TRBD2,CASRSLGEGETQYF,TGTGCCAGCAGAAGCCTAGGGGAGGGAGAGACCCAGTACTTC
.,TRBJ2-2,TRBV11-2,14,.,CASSADRHTGELFF,TGTGCCAGCAGCGCGGACAGACACACCGGGGAGCTGTTTTTT
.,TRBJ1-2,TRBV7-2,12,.,CASSFEPRGYTF,TGTGCCAGCAGCTTTGAACCTCGGGGCTACACCTTC
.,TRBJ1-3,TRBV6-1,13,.,CASSASSGNTIYF,TGTGCCAGCAGTGCCTCGTCTGGAAACACCATATATTTT
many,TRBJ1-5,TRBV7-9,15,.,CASSADSGANQPQHF,TGTGCCAGCAGCGCCGACTCGGGAGCTAATCAGCCCCAGCATTTT
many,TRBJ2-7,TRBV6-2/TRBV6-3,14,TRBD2,CASSLAGPLYEQYF,TGTGCCAGCAGTTTAGCGGGTCCTTTATACGAGCAGTACTTC
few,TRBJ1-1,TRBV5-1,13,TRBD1,CASSGTVTGEAFF,TGCGCCAGCAGCGGGACAGTTACAGGTGAAGCTTTCTTT
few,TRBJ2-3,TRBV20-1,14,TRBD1,CSATVDRATDTQYF,TGCAGTGCTACCGTGGACAGGGCCACAGATACGCAGTATTTT
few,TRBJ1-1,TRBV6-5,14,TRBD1,CASSYLQGPVEAFF,TGTGCCAGCAGTTACCTACAGGGGCCTGTTGAAGCTTTCTTT
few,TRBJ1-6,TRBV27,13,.,CASSLVYNSPLHF,TGTGCCAGCAGTCTGGTTTATAATTCACCCCTCCACTTT
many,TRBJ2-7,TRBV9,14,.,CASSVGTAAYEQYF,TGTGCCAGCAGCGTAGGAACGGCAGCCTACGAGCAGTACTTC